The clone carrying this T cell receptor (beta chain) was picked up a small number of times. This specimen comes from a study of blood T cell repertoires in COVID-19. Whole-study context: The study drew acute and convalescent COVID-19 samples from the United States, Italy and Spain. PBMCs, B-cell-depleted T cells, or T cells were the source of the cDNA or gDNA that made up the material.

Methods used by the authors: Amplification from reference gene primers served as the basis for estimated nucleated cell counts. Some clones are missing from TCRdb's copy, which holds only in-frame ones; the method was immunoSEQ multiplex PCR. V, J and clone size were drawn from that table, and D and trimming were deduced from the DNA. The data show about 140,000 clones, approximately 83% seen once. Germline-derived CDR1 and CDR2 are ENHRY and SYGVKD. The length of the CDR3 is 14 residues. V lost 10 bases to trimming and J lost 2 bases, with 17 bases between them. The V call is TRBV10-3, the J call TRBJ1-1; perhaps TRBD1 as D (5 bases). The sequence came from a woman aged 55-69 years with acute or convalescent COVID-19. Sequencing used peripheral blood. CDR3 DNA sequence: TGTGCCACCCTGGGTCGGGGGTTAAACACTGAAGCTTTCTTT. Residues: CATLGRGLNTEAFF.